A single sample gave rise to the 14 T cell receptor beta chains below, sequenced in a study of OX40 agonist ivuxolimab in advanced cancers. Library construction relied on the immunoSEQ multiplex PCR assay. TCRdb carries this immuneACCESS record with in-frame sequences only. Its versions omit some clonotypes, under half of them owing to an unresolved V gene in the studies checked, with the rest unexplained. The sample profile shows tens of thousands of clones; 80% to 95% of them were found once. The top ten clones comprise around 1.1% of the sample. The sample consisted of CD4+ or CD8+ T cells sorted from blood, taken in a trial of the OX40 agonist ivuxolimab. These receptors originate from an adult with an advanced solid tumor such as melanoma, head and neck, liver or kidney cancer.

This chain connects TRBV28 to TRBJ1-1; D is unclear. This CDR3 comprises 13 residues. V lost 2 bases to trimming and J lost 0 bases, with 4 bases between them. Germline V gives CDR1 MDHEN, CDR2 SYDVKM. CDR3 nucleotide sequence: TGTGCCAGCAGTTTAGCCTTGAACACTGAAGCTTTCTTT. Residues: CASSLALNTEAFF.

The chain employs TRBV14 and TRBJ2-5; D gene ambiguous. V gave up 4 bases and J gave up 0 bases, with 9 bases separating them. The CDR3 loop spans 14 amino acids. The V gene's germline CDR1 is SGHDN and CDR2 FVKESK. The CDR3: CASSRYHNQETQYF. In DNA form, the CDR3 reads TGTGCCAGCAGCCGCTATCACAACCAAGAGACCCAGTACTTC.

The CDR3 spells CASSSDRRNEKLFF. Here the CDR3 DNA reads TGTGCCAGCAGCTCGGACAGGAGGAATGAAAAACTGTTTTTT. The chain has TRBV7-9 and TRBJ1-4; 7 bases align to TRBD1. The CDR3 contains 14 residues. Germline CDR1 and CDR2: SEHNR and FQNEAQ (reference sequence). After removal of 4 bases from V and 5 bases from J, the junction contained 4 bases not matched to a gene.

The chain has TRBV5-6 and TRBJ2-7; 10 bases agree with TRBD1. Unmatched junction bases numbered 2, after V lost 0 bases and J lost 2 bases. The CDR3 extends over 15 amino acids. Germline V CDR1 and CDR2: SGHDT, YYEEEE. The CDR3 coding sequence is TGTGCCAGCAGCTTGGTGACAGGGGGCACCTACGAGCAGTACTTC. Translating it yields CASSLVTGGTYEQYF.

This chain uses TRBV5-6 with TRBJ2-3, with TRBD2 as a possible D gene (6 bases). The CDR3 extends over 15 amino acids. Trimming cost V 4 bases and J 0 bases, with 12 bases left between them. Germline values: CDR1 SGHDT, CDR2 YYEEEE. The CDR3 DNA follows: TGTGCCAGCAGCCTGACTAGACCTAGCACAGATACGCAGTATTTT. Encoded protein: CASSLTRPSTDTQYF.

The sample holds a few counts of this clone. V usage is TRBV7-2 and J usage is TRBJ2-2; a possible D gene is TRBD1 (6 bases). This CDR3 is 13 amino acids long. Germline V CDR1 and CDR2: SGHTA, FQGNSA. V lost 5 bases, J lost 5 bases, and 9 bases lay in between. The CDR3 DNA follows: TGTGCCAGCAGCATACAGGGTACCGGGGAGCTGTTTTTT. Protein: CASSIQGTGELFF.

The sample holds one count of this clone. The chain's CDR3 is CASSLGGGGQYF. The CDR3 DNA follows: TGTGCCAGCAGCCTAGGTGGCGGAGGGCAGTACTTC. The chain joins TRBV27 to TRBJ2-7; weak D call: TRBD2 (5 bases). V gave up 6 bases and J gave up 9 bases, with 15 bases separating them. CDR3 length: 12 residues. Germline CDR1 is MNHEY and CDR2 is SMNVEV (reference sequence).

This chain connects TRBV7-2 to TRBJ2-7; tentatively, D is TRBD1 (6 bases). This CDR3 spans 15 amino acids. V gave up 0 bases and J gave up 3 bases, with 12 bases separating them. Germline V gene lookup returns CDR1 SGHTA and CDR2 FQGNSA. The CDR3 reads CASSLAQARGYEQYF. The CDR3 DNA follows: TGTGCCAGCAGCTTAGCCCAAGCCAGGGGCTACGAGCAGTACTTC. The whole variable domain, filled in from reference TRBV7-2 and TRBJ2-7, reads GAGVSQSPSNKVTEKGKDVELRCDPISGHTALYWYRQSLGQGLEFLIYFQGNSAPDKSGLPSDRFSAERTGGSVSTLTIQRTQQEDSAVYLCASSLAQARGYEQYFGPGTRLTVT.

The chain employs TRBV11-3 and TRBJ2-5; 8 bases align to TRBD1. The CDR3 length is 16 residues. Germline V CDR1 and CDR2: SGHNT, YENEEA. The V segment lost 1 base and the J segment 5 bases; nucleotides outside the gene matches: 9. CDR3 nucleotide sequence: TGTGCCAGCAGCTTAGGCTCGACAGGGGTGGGGGAGACCCAGTACTTC. Translated: CASSLGSTGVGETQYF. Filled out from reference TRBV11-3 and TRBJ2-5, the complete variable domain reads EAGVVQSPRYKIIEKKQPVAFWCNPISGHNTLYWYLQNLGQGPELLIRYENEEAVDDSQLPKDRFSAERLKGVDSTLKIQPAELGDSAVYLCASSLGSTGVGETQYFGPGTRLLVL.

This sequence joins TRBV5-6 and TRBJ2-7; the match to TRBD1 covers 7 bases. This CDR3 has 12 amino acids. The junction had 4 bases not matched to a gene; V was cut back by 3 bases and J by 7 bases. Germline lookup yields CDR1 SGHDT and CDR2 YYEEEE. The CDR3: CASSSQGPEQYF. CDR3 nucleotides: TGTGCCAGCAGCTCACAGGGGCCGGAGCAGTACTTC.

The chain joins TRBV12-5 to TRBJ1-1, with 8 bases matching TRBD1. V lost 0 bases, J lost 2 bases, and 5 bases stayed unmatched. The CDR3 is made up of 16 amino acids. Germline V gene data show CDR1 as LGHNT and CDR2 as FRNRAP. CDR3 bases: TGTGCTAGTGGTTTGGTCCGGACAGGGAGAAACACTGAAGCTTTCTTT. It translates to CASGLVRTGRNTEAFF.

This clone has a single count. This chain joins TRBV18 and TRBJ2-2; D gene uncertain. Germline V CDR1 and CDR2: KGHSH, LQKENI. The CDR3 loop spans 13 amino acids. The germline V and J ends were trimmed by 2 bases and 7 bases, with 8 bases remaining between them. For the CDR3, the DNA is TGTGCCAGCTCACCAAATGGGAACGGGGAGCTGTTTTTT. Translation gives CASSPNGNGELFF.

The gene calls are TRBV5-6 and TRBJ2-6; 7 nucleotides agree with TRBD1. J was trimmed by 0 bases and V by 4 bases; bases with no gene match: 13. The germline CDR1 and CDR2 sequences are SGHDT and YYEEEE. The CDR3 loop spans 19 amino acids. CDR3 residues: CASSNPSGQYPSGANVLTF. CDR3 nucleotide sequence: TGTGCCAGCAGCAACCCCTCGGGACAGTACCCCTCTGGGGCCAACGTCCTGACTTTC. Full variable domain (rest looked up from reference TRBV5-6 and TRBJ2-6): DAGVTQSPTHLIKTRGQQVTLRCSPKSGHDTVSWYQQALGQGPQFIFQYYEEEERQRGNFPDRFSGHQFPNYSSELNVNALLLGDSALYLCASSNPSGQYPSGANVLTFGAGSRLTVL.

V usage is TRBV14 and J usage is TRBJ2-1, with no clear D. The ends were cut back, 4 bases at V and 6 bases at J, with 16 bases in the middle. The CDR3 extends over 15 amino acids. The germline gives CDR1 SGHDN, CDR2 FVKESK. The CDR3 bases are TGTGCCAGCAGCCCCTCAACACCCCCCCCCAATGAGCAGTTCTTC. Translating gives CASSPSTPPPNEQFF.